This TCR beta chain emerged from a study of cytomegalovirus exposure and HLA in healthy donors. On the study more broadly: Findings of an earlier analysis included roughly 110 million unique TCR beta sequences from around 180 million T cells. Study observations and caveats: There were fewer than 200 TCR beta chains listed as cytomegalovirus-associated. Presence/absence results assume similar sequencing depth per donor, which may not hold.

V gave up 0 bases and J gave up 10 bases, with 17 bases separating them. Germline V gene lookup returns CDR1 SGHNT and CDR2 YYREEE (reference sequence). There are 15 residues in the CDR3. Remarks on this clone: Antigen unknown.

The PCR used 60 Vbeta and 13 Jbeta primers. TCRdb keeps only in-frame clones here, not all; method: immunoSEQ multiplex PCR. The table shows 100,000 to 150,000 clones, with roughly two thirds occurring only once. The sequence came from a man aged 25 to 45 in good health and CMV-seropositive. The chain is built from TRBV5-4 and TRBJ2-1, with D perhaps TRBD1 (7 bases). Material: PBMCs. The chain's CDR3 is CASSLEAGRQGEQFF. CDR3 sequence (DNA): TGTGCCAGCAGCTTGGAGGCCGGGAGACAGGGCGAGCAGTTCTTC.